This TCR beta chain was sequenced for a study of blood T cells in healthy people across ages. The CDR3 is 12 residues long. Looked up from germline, CDR1 is MDHEN and CDR2 is SYDVKM. Trimming shortened V by 3 bases and J by 13 bases, and 13 bases separated the two germline ends. Findings and caveats of the study: Diversity was higher, and naive CD4+ cells more numerous, in long-lived donors than in aged donors.

This clonotype was detected only once. Its antigen is currently unknown. Primers used in a second PCR of about 7 to 12 cycles were a sample-barcoded 5' primer and a J-beta primer mix. TCRdb re-analysed the 5' RACE reads in MiXCR, keeping a single row per CDR3 protein. The data show around 520,000 distinct CDR3 sequences, about a quarter seen once. This same sample was also part of a study on T cells of mothers and their children. That source notes: The second PCR's M1S primer added sample barcodes and 2-4 random nucleotides.

The chain links TRBV28 to TRBJ2-1, with D possibly being TRBD1 (5 bases). This sequence originates from a boy aged 2-9 years in good health. Specimen: blood. The CDR3 sequence is CASSFADIRQFF. CDR3 coding DNA: TGTGCCAGCAGTTTCGCGGACATCCGTCAGTTCTTC.